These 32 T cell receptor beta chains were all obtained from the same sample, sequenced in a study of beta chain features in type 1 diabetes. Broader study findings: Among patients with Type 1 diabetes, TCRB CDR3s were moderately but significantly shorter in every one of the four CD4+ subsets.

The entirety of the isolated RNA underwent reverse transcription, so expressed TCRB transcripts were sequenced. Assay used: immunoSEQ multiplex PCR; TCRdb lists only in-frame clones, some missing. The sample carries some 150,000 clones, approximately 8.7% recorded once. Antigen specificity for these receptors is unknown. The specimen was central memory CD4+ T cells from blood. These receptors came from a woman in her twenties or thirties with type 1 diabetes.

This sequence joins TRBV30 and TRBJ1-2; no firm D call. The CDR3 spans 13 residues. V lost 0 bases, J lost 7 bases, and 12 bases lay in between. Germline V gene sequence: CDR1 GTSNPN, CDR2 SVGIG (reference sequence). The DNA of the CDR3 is TGTGCCTGGAGTGTACAATTTTCGGGTGGCTACACCTTC. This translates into CAWSVQFSGGYTF.

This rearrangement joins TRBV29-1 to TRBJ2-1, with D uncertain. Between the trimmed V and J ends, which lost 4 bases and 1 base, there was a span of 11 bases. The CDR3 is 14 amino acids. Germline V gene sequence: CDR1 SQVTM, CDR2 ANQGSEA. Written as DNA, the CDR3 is TGCAGCGTTGGTAGCTTCGAATCCTACAATGAGCAGTTCTTC. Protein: CSVGSFESYNEQFF.

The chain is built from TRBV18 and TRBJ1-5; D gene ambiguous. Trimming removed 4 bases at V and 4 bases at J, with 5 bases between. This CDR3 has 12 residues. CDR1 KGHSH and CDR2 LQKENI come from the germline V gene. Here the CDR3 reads CASSLQNQPQHF. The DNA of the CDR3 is TGTGCCAGCTCACTGCAGAATCAGCCCCAGCATTTT.

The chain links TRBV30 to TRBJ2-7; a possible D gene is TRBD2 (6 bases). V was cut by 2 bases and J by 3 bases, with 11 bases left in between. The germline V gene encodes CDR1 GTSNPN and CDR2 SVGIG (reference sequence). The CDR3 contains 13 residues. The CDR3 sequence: CAWSRGEVYEQYF. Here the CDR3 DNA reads TGTGCCTGGAGTCGAGGGGAGGTCTACGAGCAGTACTTC. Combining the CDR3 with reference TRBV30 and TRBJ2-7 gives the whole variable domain SQTIHQWPATLVQPVGSPLSLECTVEGTSNPNLYWYRQAAGRGLQLLFYSVGIGQISSEVPQNLSASRPQDRQFILSSKKLLLSDSGFYLCAWSRGEVYEQYFGPGTRLTVT.

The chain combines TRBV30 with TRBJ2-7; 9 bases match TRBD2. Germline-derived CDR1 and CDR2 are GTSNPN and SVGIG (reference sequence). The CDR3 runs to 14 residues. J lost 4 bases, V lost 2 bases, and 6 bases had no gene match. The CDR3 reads CAWSRVAGDYEQYF. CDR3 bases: TGTGCCTGGAGTCGGGTAGCGGGGGATTACGAGCAGTACTTC.

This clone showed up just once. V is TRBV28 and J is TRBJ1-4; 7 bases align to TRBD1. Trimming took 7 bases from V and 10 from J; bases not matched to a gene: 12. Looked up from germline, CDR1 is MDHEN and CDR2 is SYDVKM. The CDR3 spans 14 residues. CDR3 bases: TGTGCCAGCAAATGGACGGGGGCAGGGGGAAAACTGTTTTTT. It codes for CASKWTGAGGKLFF.

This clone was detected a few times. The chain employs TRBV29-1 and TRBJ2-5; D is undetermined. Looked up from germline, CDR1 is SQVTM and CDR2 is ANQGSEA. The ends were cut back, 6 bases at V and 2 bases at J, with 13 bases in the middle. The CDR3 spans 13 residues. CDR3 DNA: TGCAGCGTCGGAATCGGGTTTCAAGAGACCCAGTACTTC. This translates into CSVGIGFQETQYF.

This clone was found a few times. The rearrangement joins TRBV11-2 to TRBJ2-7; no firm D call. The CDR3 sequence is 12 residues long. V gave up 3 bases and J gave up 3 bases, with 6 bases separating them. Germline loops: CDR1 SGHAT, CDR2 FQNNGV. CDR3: CASSFSRYEQYF. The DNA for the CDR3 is TGTGCCAGCAGCTTTTCGCGCTACGAGCAGTACTTC.

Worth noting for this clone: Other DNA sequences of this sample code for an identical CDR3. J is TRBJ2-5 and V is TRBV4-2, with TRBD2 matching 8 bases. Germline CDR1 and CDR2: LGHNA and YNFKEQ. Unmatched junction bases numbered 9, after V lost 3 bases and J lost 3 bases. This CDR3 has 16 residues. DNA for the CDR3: TGTGCCAGCAGCCAGGATTCGGGAGGGAGGGAAGAGACCCAGTACTTC. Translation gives CASSQDSGGREETQYF.

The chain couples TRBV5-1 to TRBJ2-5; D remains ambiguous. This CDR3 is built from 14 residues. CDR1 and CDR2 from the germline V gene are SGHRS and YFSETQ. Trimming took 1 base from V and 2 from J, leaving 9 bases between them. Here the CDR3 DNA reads TGCGCCAGCAGCTTGAACGCAGGACAAGAGACCCAGTACTTC. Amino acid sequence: CASSLNAGQETQYF.

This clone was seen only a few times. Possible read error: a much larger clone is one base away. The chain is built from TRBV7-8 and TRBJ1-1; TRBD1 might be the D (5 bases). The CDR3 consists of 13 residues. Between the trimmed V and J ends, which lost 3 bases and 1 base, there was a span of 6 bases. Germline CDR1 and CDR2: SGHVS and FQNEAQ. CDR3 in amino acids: CASSFQGNTEAFF. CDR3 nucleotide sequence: TGTGCCAGCAGCTTTCAGGGGAACACTGAAGCTTTCTTT.

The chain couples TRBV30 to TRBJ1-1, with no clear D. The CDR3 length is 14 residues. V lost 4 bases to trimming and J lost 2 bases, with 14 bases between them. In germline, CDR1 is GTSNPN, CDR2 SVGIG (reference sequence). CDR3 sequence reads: CAWNRGNPNTEAFF. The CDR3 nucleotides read TGTGCCTGGAATAGAGGAAATCCTAACACTGAAGCTTTCTTT.

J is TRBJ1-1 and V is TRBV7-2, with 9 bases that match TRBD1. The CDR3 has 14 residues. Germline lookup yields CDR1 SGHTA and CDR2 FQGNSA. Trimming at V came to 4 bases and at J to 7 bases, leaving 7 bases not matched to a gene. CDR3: CASSSQGTGIEAFF. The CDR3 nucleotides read TGTGCCAGCAGCTCTCAAGGGACAGGGATTGAAGCTTTCTTT.

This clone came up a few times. CDR3 residues: CASSGQQGNTGELFF. The CDR3 DNA follows: TGTGCCAGCAGCGGACAACAGGGGAACACCGGGGAGCTGTTTTTT. The chain is built from TRBV5-4 and TRBJ2-2; D perhaps matches TRBD1 (6 bases). Germline loops: CDR1 SGHNT, CDR2 YYREEE (reference sequence). This CDR3 is 15 amino acids long. The ends were cut back, 4 bases at V and 1 base at J, with 11 bases in the middle.

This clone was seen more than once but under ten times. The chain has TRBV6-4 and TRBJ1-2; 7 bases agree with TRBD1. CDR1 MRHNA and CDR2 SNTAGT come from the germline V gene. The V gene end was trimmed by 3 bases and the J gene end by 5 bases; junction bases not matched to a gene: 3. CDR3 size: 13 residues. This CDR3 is CASSESTGYGYTF. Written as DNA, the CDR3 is TGTGCCAGCAGTGAATCGACAGGGTATGGCTACACCTTC.

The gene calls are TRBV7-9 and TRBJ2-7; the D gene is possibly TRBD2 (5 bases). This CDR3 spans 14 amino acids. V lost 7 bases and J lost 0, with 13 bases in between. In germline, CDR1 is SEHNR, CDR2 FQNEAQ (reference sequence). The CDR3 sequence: CASKIGRGSYEQYF. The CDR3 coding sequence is TGTGCCAGCAAAATAGGACGGGGCTCCTACGAGCAGTACTTC.

DNA for the CDR3: TGCAGCGTTGATAGCCCTAGCGGGTTCTACAATGAGCAGTTCTTC. Translation: CSVDSPSGFYNEQFF. This chain links TRBV29-1 with TRBJ2-1, with 8 bases matching TRBD2. CDR1 is SQVTM and CDR2 is ANQGSEA in the germline V gene. The V gene end was trimmed by 3 bases and the J gene end by 3 bases; junction bases not matched to a gene: 7. This CDR3 region has 15 residues.

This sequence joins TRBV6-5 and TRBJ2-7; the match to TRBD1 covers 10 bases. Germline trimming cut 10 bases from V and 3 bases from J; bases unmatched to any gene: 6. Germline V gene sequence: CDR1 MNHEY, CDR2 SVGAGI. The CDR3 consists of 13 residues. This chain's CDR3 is CATKDRGNYEQYF. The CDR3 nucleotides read TGTGCCACGAAGGACAGGGGGAACTACGAGCAGTACTTC.

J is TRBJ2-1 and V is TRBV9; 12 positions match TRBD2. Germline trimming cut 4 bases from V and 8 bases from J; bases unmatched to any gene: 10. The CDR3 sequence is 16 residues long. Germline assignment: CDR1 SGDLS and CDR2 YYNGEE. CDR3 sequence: CASSRLRLAGDDEQFF. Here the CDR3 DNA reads TGTGCCAGCAGCCGACTTAGACTAGCGGGAGACGATGAGCAGTTCTTC.

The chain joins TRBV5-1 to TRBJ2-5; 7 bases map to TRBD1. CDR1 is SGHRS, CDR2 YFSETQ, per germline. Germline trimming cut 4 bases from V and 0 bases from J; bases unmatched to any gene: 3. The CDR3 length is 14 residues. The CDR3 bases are TGCGCCAGCAGCGTGGACAGGTACCAAGAGACCCAGTACTTC. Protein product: CASSVDRYQETQYF. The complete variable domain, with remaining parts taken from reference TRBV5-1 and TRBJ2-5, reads KAGVTQTPRYLIKTRGQQVTLSCSPISGHRSVSWYQQTPGQGLQFLFEYFSETQRNKGNFPGRFSGRQFSNSRSEMNVSTLELGDSALYLCASSVDRYQETQYFGPGTRLLVL.

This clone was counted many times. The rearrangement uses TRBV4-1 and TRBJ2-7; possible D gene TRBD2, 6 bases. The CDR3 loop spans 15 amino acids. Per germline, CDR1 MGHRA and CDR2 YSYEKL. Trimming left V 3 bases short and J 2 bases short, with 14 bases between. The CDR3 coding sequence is TGCGCCAGCAGCCACCACCGGGACTCGACCTACGAGCAGTACTTC. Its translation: CASSHHRDSTYEQYF.

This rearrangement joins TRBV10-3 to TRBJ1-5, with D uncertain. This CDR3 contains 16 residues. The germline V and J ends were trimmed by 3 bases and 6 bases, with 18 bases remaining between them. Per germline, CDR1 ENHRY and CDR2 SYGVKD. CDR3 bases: TGTGCCATCAGTGAATTCGACGGCGATTCGGGTCAGCCCCAGCATTTT. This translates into CAISEFDGDSGQPQHF.

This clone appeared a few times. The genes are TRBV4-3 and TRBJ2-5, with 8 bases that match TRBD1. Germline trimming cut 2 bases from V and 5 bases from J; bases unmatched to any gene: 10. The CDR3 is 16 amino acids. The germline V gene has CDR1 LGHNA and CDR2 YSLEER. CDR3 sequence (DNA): TGCGCCAGCAGCCAAAATTTAGGACAGGGTGGCGAGACCCAGTACTTC. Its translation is CASSQNLGQGGETQYF.

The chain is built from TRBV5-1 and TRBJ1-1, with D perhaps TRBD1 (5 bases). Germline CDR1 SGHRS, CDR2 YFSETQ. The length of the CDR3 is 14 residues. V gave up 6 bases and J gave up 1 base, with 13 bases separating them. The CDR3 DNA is TGCGCCAGCAAGTTGGGCAGGGAGAACACTGAAGCTTTCTTT. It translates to CASKLGRENTEAFF.

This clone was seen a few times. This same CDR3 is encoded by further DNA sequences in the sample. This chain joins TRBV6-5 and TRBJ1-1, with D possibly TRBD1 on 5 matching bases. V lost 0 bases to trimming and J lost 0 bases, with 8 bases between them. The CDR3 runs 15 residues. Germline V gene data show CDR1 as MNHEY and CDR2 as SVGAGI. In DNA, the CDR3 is TGTGCCAGCAGTTACTCGGCAGGGATGAACACTGAAGCTTTCTTT. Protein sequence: CASSYSAGMNTEAFF.

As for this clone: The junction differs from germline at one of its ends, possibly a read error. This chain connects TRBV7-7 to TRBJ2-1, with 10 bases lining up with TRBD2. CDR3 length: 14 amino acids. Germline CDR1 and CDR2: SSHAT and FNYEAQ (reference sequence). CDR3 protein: CASSLEREGNEQFF. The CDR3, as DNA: TGTGCTAGCAGCTTGGAGCGGGAGGGCAATGAGCAGTTCTTC.

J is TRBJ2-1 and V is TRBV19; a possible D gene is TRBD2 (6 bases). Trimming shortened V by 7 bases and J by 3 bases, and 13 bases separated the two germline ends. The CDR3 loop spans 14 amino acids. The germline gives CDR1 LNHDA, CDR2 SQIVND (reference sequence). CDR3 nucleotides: TGTGCCAGTACTCGGGCCGGGGGCTACAATGAGCAGTTCTTC. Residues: CASTRAGGYNEQFF.

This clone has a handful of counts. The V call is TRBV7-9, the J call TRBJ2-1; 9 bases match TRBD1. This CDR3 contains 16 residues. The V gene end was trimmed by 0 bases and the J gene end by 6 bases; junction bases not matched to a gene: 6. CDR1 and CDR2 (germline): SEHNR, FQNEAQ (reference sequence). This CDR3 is CASSLATGGRGNEQFF. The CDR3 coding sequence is TGTGCCAGCAGCTTAGCGACAGGGGGTAGAGGCAATGAGCAGTTCTTC.

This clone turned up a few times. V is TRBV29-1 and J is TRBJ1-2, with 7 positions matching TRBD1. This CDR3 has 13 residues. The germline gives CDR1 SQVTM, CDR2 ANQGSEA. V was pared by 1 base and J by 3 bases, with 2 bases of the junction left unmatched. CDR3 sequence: CSVEVTGDYGYTF. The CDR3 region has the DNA TGCAGCGTTGAAGTTACAGGGGACTATGGCTACACCTTC.

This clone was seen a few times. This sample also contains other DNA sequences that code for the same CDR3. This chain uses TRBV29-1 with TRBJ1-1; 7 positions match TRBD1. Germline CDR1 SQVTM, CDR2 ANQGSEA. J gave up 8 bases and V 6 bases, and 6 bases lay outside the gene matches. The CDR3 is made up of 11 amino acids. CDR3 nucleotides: TGCAGCGTCGGGGACAGCCCGGAAGCTTTCTTT. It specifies CSVGDSPEAFF.

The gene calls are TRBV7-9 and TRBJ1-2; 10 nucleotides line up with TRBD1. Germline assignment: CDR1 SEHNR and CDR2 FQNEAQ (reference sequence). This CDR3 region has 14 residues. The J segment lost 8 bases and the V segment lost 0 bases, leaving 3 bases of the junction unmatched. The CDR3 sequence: CASSLAGTGEGYTF. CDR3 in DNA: TGTGCCAGCAGCTTAGCCGGGACAGGGGAGGGCTACACCTTC.

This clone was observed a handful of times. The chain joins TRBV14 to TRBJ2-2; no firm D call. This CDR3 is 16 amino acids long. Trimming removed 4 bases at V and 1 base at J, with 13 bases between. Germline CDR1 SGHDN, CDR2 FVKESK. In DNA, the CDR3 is TGTGCCAGCAGCCCTCTTGGAGTTGAGAACACCGGGGAGCTGTTTTTT. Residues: CASSPLGVENTGELFF.